The rows below give T cell receptor beta chains drawn from one sample of a study of long-term antiretroviral therapy in people with HIV. Sequenced by immunoSEQ multiplex PCR; TCRdb stores in-frame clones only, minus some. This sample has about 20,000 clones; approximately 92% occur once, and the top ten carry roughly 7%. The sequencing used unsorted PBMCs, collected 4.4 years after starting antiretroviral therapy. The source is a woman in her forties or fifties with HIV. Each CDR3 is given with its conserved first and last residue. The order of the fields is J gene, CDR3 length, V gene, clone size, D gene, CDR3 DNA, CDR3 protein. A D gene is named only where the DNA matches it firmly. Some rows have no size entry. The others give once, few or many, or a class for an expanded clone.

>TRBJ1-4|13|TRBV7-9|.|.
TGTGCCAGCAACGGAAGAGAAAATGAAAAACTGTTTTTT
CASNGRENEKLFF
>TRBJ1-3|12|TRBV14|few|.
TGTGCCAGCAGCCAAGAGGCGTACACCATATATTTT
CASSQEAYTIYF
>TRBJ1-1|14|TRBV30|.|.
TGTGCCTGGAGTGCCCGACAAGTGAACACTGAAGCTTTCTTT
CAWSARQVNTEAFF
>TRBJ2-7|13|TRBV5-1|.|.
TGCGCCAGCAGCTTGGGGAGGGACTACGAGCAGTACTTC
CASSLGRDYEQYF
>TRBJ1-3|18|TRBV13|.|.
TGTGCCAGCAGCCCCCTCGGGGGGATCACTATCTCTGGAAACACCATATATTTT
CASSPLGGITISGNTIYF
>TRBJ2-3|16|TRBV11-2|.|.
TGTGCCAGCAGCCTCCTAAGTCCTGGGCAGTCAGATACGCAGTATTTT
CASSLLSPGQSDTQYF
>TRBJ1-6|15|TRBV11-2|.|.
TGTGCCAGCAGCTTACTACGGACAGAGAATTCACCCCTCCACTTT
CASSLLRTENSPLHF
>TRBJ2-7|15|TRBV5-6|.|.
TGTGCCAGCAGCTGGGGGCCCGCCGGATCCTACGAGCAGTACTTC
CASSWGPAGSYEQYF
>TRBJ1-6|17|TRBV4-2|.|.
TGTGCCAGCAGCCAAGGAGCGGGCTTAGGGTCAGATTCACCCCTCCACTTT
CASSQGAGLGSDSPLHF
>TRBJ1-3|14|TRBV7-2|.|.
TGTGCCAGCAGCTTAGCCGGACCCGGAAACACCATATATTTT
CASSLAGPGNTIYF
>TRBJ1-2|15|TRBV5-1|.|.
TGCGCCAGCAGCCACGAGGGGGGGGAAGACTATGGCTACACCTTC
CASSHEGGEDYGYTF
>TRBJ1-2|11|TRBV2|.|.
TGTGCCAGCAGTGAATTTTTAGGCTACACCTTC
CASSEFLGYTF
>TRBJ2-7|11|TRBV6-6|.|.
TGTGCCAGCAGCTGGACAGAAGAGCAGTACTTC
CASSWTEEQYF
>TRBJ2-3|16|TRBV15|.|.
TGTGCCACCAGCAGAGATCTGTCGGGGAGCACAGATACGCAGTATTTT
CATSRDLSGSTDTQYF
>TRBJ2-1|13|TRBV15|.|TRBD2
TGTGCCACCAGCAGAGATCGCAGCGGGAGACAGTTCTTC
CATSRDRSGRQFF
>TRBJ1-2|13|TRBV5-8|.|.
TGTGCCAGACGAGCAGAGTCTAACTATGGCTACACCTTC
CARRAESNYGYTF
>TRBJ2-5|13|TRBV18|.|.
TGTGCCAGCTCACCCCAGGGTTTGGAGACCCAGTACTTC
CASSPQGLETQYF
>TRBJ2-2|16|TRBV7-9|.|.
TGTGCCAGCAGCTTAGCTGGGGCGGGGAGCACCGGGGAGCTGTTTTTT
CASSLAGAGSTGELFF
>TRBJ1-1|15|TRBV18|.|.
TGTGCCAGCTCACCACAATCTGGTACGAACACTGAAGCTTTCTTT
CASSPQSGTNTEAFF
>TRBJ2-4|16|TRBV6-5|.|.
TGTGCCAGCAGTTACACAGGGTCTATAGCCAAAAACATTCAGTACTTC
CASSYTGSIAKNIQYF
>TRBJ1-5|14|TRBV30|.|TRBD1
TGTGCCTGGAGTAGGGGGCACGGCAATCAGCCCCAGCATTTT
CAWSRGHGNQPQHF
>TRBJ1-6|13|TRBV7-3|few|.
TGTGCCAGCAGCTTATGGGATAATTCACCCCTCCACTTT
CASSLWDNSPLHF
>TRBJ1-1|14|TRBV5-6|.|TRBD1
TGTGCCAGCAGCTTGGAGGGACAGCACACTGAAGCTTTCTTT
CASSLEGQHTEAFF
>TRBJ2-3|15|TRBV5-4|.|TRBD2
TGTGCCAGCAGCAACCCCGGGGGGGCCGGTGATACGCAGTATTTT
CASSNPGGAGDTQYF
>TRBJ1-6|19|TRBV4-3|.|.
TGCGCCAGCAGCCCCCATCCCCCGAAGACCATAAACTATAATTCACCCCTCCACTTT
CASSPHPPKTINYNSPLHF
>TRBJ1-1|13|TRBV30|.|.
TGTGCCTGGAAGGAACACCCGAACACTGAAGCTTTCTTT
CAWKEHPNTEAFF
>TRBJ1-2|16|TRBV29-1|.|TRBD1
TGCAGCGTTGAAGGTACCGAACGGACAGGGGGCAGCGGCTACACCTTC
CSVEGTERTGGSGYTF
>TRBJ2-1|15|TRBV29-1|.|TRBD2
TGCAGCGTTGAAGTTCGACTAGCGGCCTACAATGAGCAGTTCTTC
CSVEVRLAAYNEQFF
>TRBJ1-5|15|TRBV2|.|TRBD1
TGTGCCAGCAGGACAGGGGGTCCCAGCAATCAGCCCCAGCATTTT
CASRTGGPSNQPQHF